This TCR beta chain was recovered during a study of T cell responses to AZD1222 COVID-19 vaccine. The protocol was immunoSEQ multiplex PCR, while the TCRdb copy is restricted to in-frame clones and leaves out a portion. The sample holds tens of thousands of clones, roughly 85% seen once. Germline CDR1 is MNHEY and CDR2 is SVGAGI. V gave up 5 bases and J gave up 2 bases; unmatched junction bases: 4. The CDR3 spans 15 residues. The chain joins TRBV6-5 to TRBJ2-3; 10 nucleotides agree with TRBD2. The TCR comes from an adult in good health. The source was peripheral blood, collected on day 0 of AZD1222 vaccination. The CDR3, as DNA: TGTGCCAGCAGTCCACTAGCGGGGATCACAGATACGCAGTATTTT. It yields the protein CASSPLAGITDTQYF.